This TCR beta chain is from a study of post-analysis software for immune sequencing data. Study outcomes and limitations: There was significantly lower normalized Chao1 diversity in multiple sclerosis patients than in controls. The study found TRBV5-6, TRBV5-1 and TRBV20-1 among five or six TRBV segments more frequent in patients than controls.

On this clonotype itself: Its antigen is still unknown.

Unique molecular identifiers had been added to the TCR beta cDNA libraries. TCRdb re-called the PCR reads with MiXCR, one entry per CDR3 protein. The profile shows more than 450,000 distinct CDR3 sequences, 40% to 50% of them singletons. The germline CDR1 and CDR2 sequences are DFQATT and SNEGSKA (reference sequence). The CDR3 sequence is 13 residues long. V gave up 3 bases and J gave up 0 bases, with 8 bases separating them. Sequenced sample: blood. The chain couples TRBV20-1 to TRBJ1-1; D call uncertain. The TCR originated in a girl between 10 and 17 years old with multiple sclerosis. In nucleotides, the CDR3 is TGCAGTGCTAGTGGTACCTTGAACACTGAAGCTTTCTTT. Its protein is CSASGTLNTEAFF.